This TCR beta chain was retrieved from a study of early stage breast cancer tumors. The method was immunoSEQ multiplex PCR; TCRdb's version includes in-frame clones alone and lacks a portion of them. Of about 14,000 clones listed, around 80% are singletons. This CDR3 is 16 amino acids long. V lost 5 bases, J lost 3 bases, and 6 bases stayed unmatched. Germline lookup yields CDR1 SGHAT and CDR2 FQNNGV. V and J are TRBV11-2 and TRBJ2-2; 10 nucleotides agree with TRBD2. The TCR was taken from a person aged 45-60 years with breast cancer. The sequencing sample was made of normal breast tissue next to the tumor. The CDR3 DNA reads TGTGCCAGCAGCCCCAGGACTAGCGGAGACACCGGGGAGCTGTTTTTT. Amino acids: CASSPRTSGDTGELFF.